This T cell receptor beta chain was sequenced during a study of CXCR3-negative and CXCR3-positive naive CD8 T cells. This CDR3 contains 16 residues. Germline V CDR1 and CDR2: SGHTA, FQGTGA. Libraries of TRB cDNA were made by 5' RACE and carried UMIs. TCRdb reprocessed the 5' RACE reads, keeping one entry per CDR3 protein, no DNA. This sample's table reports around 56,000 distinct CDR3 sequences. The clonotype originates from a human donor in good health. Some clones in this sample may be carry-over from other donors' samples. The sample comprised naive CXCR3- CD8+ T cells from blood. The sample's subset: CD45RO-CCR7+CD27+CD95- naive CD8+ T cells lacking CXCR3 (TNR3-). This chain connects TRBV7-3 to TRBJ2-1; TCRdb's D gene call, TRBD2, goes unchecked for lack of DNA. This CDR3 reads CASSRWTSGGFNEQFF.